The present T cell receptor beta chain was sequenced within a study of T-cell memory formation after mild COVID-19. About the study: The study found TCR clusters largely donor specific.

The V gene's germline CDR1 is KGHSH and CDR2 LQKENI. There are 15 residues in the CDR3. V lost 2 bases and J 4 bases, leaving 11 bases between the germline ends. MiXCR was run by TCRdb on the 5' RACE reads, yielding one entry per CDR3 protein. The data contain more than 400,000 distinct CDR3 sequences, approximately 18% of them singletons. Sequencing input: PBMCs or a T cell subset sorted from them (not recorded which). The TCR comes from an adult woman who had mild COVID-19 (a few samples of this study predate the infection). Cell type and time point are not known. This chain links TRBV18 with TRBJ2-2; D is possibly TRBD1 or TRBD2 (5 bases each). The CDR3: CASSPEQAGTGELFF. In nucleotides, the CDR3 is TGTGCCAGCTCACCAGAACAGGCGGGCACCGGGGAGCTGTTTTTT.